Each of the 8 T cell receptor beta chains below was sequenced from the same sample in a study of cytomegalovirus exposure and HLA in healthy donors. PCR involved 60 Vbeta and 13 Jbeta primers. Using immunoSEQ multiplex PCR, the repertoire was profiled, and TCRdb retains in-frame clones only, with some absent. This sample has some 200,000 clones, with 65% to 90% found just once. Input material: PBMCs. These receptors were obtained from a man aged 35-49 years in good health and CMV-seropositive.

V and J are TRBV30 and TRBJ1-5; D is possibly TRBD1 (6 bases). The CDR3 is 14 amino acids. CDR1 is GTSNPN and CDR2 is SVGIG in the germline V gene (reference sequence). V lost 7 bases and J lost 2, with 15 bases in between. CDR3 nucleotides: TGTGCCTCGAAAACCGCAGGGGGCAATCAGCCCCAGCATTTT. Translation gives CASKTAGGNQPQHF.

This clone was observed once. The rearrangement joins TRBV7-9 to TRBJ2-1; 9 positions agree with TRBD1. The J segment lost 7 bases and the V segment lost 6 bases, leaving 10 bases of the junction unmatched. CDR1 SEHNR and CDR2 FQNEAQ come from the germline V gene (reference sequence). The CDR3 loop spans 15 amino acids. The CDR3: CASRLGQGIGNEQFF. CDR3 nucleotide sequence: TGTGCCAGCAGACTTGGACAGGGGATCGGGAATGAGCAGTTCTTC.

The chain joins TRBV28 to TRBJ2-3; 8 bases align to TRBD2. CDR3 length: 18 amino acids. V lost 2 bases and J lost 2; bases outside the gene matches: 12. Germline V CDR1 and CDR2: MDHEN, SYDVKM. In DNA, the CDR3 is TGTGCCAGCAGTTTACTCACGGGGAAGCGGGGGAACACAGATACGCAGTATTTT. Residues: CASSLLTGKRGNTDTQYF. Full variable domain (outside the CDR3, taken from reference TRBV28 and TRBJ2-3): DVKVTQSSRYLVKRTGEKVFLECVQDMDHENMFWYRQDPGLGLRLIYFSYDVKMKEKGDIPEGYSVSREKKERFSLILESASTNQTSMYLCASSLLTGKRGNTDTQYFGPGTRLTVL.

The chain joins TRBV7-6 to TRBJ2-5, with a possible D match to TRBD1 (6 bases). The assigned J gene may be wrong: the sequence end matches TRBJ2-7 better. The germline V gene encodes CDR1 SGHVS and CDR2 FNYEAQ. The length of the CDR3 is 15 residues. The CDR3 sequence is CASSLSPQGTYEQYF. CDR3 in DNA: TGTGCCAGCAGCTTATCCCCACAGGGAACGTACGAGCAGTACTTC.

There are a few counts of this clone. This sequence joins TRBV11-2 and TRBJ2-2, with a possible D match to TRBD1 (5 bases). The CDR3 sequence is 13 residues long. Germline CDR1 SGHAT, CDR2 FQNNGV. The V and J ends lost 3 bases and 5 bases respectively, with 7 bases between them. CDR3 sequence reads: CASSLQGTGELFF. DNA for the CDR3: TGTGCCAGCAGCTTGCAGGGTACCGGGGAGCTGTTTTTT.

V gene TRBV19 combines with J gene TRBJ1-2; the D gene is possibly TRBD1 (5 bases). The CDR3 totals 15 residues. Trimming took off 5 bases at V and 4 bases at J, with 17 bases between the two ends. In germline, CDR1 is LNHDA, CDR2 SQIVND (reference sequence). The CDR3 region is CASSPAGGGGYGYTF. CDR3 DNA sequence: TGTGCCAGTAGTCCCGCAGGTGGGGGGGGCTATGGCTACACCTTC. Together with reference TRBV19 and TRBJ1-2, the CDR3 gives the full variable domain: DGGITQSPKYLFRKEGQNVTLSCEQNLNHDAMYWYRQDPGQGLRLIYYSQIVNDFQKGDIAEGYSVSREKKESFPLTVTSAQKNPTAFYLCASSPAGGGGYGYTFGSGTRLTVV.

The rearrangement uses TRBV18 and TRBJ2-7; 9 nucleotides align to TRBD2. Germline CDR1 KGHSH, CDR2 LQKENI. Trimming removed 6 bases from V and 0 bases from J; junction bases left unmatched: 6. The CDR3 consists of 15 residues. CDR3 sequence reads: CASSTVAGASYEQYF. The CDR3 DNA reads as TGTGCCAGCTCCACGGTAGCGGGGGCCTCCTACGAGCAGTACTTC. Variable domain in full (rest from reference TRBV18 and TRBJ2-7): NAGVMQNPRHLVRRRGQEARLRCSPMKGHSHVYWYRQLPEEGLKFMVYLQKENIIDESGMPKERFSAEFPKEGPSILRIQQVVRGDSAAYFCASSTVAGASYEQYFGPGTRLTVT.

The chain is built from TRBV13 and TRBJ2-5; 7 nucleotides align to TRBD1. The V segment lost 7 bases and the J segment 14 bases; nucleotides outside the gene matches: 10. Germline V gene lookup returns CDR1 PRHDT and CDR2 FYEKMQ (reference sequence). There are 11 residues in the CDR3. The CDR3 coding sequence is TGTGCCAGCACCTTGGGGACAGCCATATACTTC. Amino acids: CASTLGTAIYF.